This TCR beta chain was obtained from a study of vaccination and CD4 T cells after COVID-19. Study information: The study drew post-COVID samples a median approximately 100 days after diagnosis (range 35 to 161).

Sequence data for DNA of cultured CD4+ T cells were generated by the Oncomine TCR Beta short-read assay. The authors extracted genomic DNA from cultured CD4+ T cells. TCRdb reprocessed the PCR reads via MiXCR and lists one record per CDR3 protein. Among about 20,000 distinct CDR3 sequences listed, about 73% were seen once. Turning to this clonotype: What it binds is not known.

Indicated treatment: roughly 10-day PBMC culture with coronavirus spike peptide pools or control peptides (ViraFEST assay). This clonotype was obtained from a human donor who had recovered from COVID-19. Sequenced: CD4+ T cells from blood, cultured in vitro.

The CDR3 reads CASSLAGGDNSPLHF. The CDR3 DNA is TGTGCCAGCAGCTTAGCAGGGGGTGATAATTCACCCCTCCACTTT. The rearrangement uses TRBV7-2 and TRBJ1-6; D may be TRBD1 (6 bases). V was pared by 0 bases and J by 5 bases, with 8 bases between. Germline CDR1 and CDR2: SGHTA and FQGNSA. The CDR3 contains 15 residues.